Listed here is a single T cell receptor beta chain. Its antigen remains unknown. Germline CDR1 reads LNHDA; CDR2 reads SQIVND (reference sequence). There are 17 residues in the CDR3. V shed 5 bases, J shed 3 bases, and the junction held 15 bases outside the gene matches. As for time point: week 23, last vaccination. In every dose of vaccine, 300 ug of mutant IDH1 20-mer peptide was given alongside topical imiquimod. Donor tumors were new WHO grade 3 or 4 IDH1-mutant, ATRX-lost astrocytomas. The protocol was immunoSEQ multiplex PCR, while the TCRdb copy is restricted to in-frame clones and leaves out a portion. The sample has around 11,000 clones; about 91% are singletons. The sample is drawn from a study of a mutant IDH1 vaccine in newly diagnosed glioma. Turning to the study itself: Vaccination began 4-6 weeks post radiotherapy alone, or with temozolomide cycles. General study points: Of the patients, less than 95% had vaccine-induced immune responses.

This material consisted of PBMCs, taken from a glioma patient whose treatment included an IDH1 peptide vaccine. The receptor's source is a woman between 40 and 55 years old with glioma. Some clones in this sample may be carry-over from other donors' samples. The rearrangement links TRBV19 to TRBJ1-2; 7 bases fit TRBD1. The CDR3 region has the DNA TGTGCCAGTAGTTCCTCCTCCCGAACAGGGGAGGACTATGGCTACACCTTC. Residues: CASSSSSRTGEDYGYTF.